This section outlines one T cell receptor beta chain sequence together with its context. Its target is unknown. This sample is drawn from a study of cytomegalovirus exposure and HLA in healthy donors. Whole-study results and caveats: V- and J-gene trimming of TCR beta was linked (in a later analysis) to a missense DCLRE1C variant. Among TCR beta chains of equal frequency, HLA-associated ones were more clonally expanded in a later analysis. It was likely that a cluster of highly shared sequence variants was a sequencing artifact.

PCR employed 60 Vbeta and 13 Jbeta primers. Assay: immunoSEQ multiplex PCR; the TCRdb copy retains only in-frame clones and omits some. The data show approximately 140,000 clones, with around 76% seen just once and around 1.8% held by the top ten. CDR1 is SGHTS, CDR2 YDEGEE, per germline. The CDR3 spans 16 residues. The V segment lost 2 bases and the J segment 5 bases; nucleotides outside the gene matches: 10. The specimen was PBMCs. This rearrangement joins TRBV5-8 to TRBJ2-3; TRBD2 matches at 8 bases. This TCR was recovered from a woman aged 45 to 65 in good health and CMV-seronegative. This CDR3 reads CASSFVDPREGDTQYF. The CDR3 DNA is TGTGCCAGCAGCTTCGTGGACCCCCGGGAGGGAGATACGCAGTATTTT. The whole variable domain, filled in from reference TRBV5-8 and TRBJ2-3, reads EAGVTQSPTHLIKTRGQQATLRCSPISGHTSVYWYQQALGLGLQFLLWYDEGEERNRGNFPPRFSGRQFPNYSSELNVNALELEDSALYLCASSFVDPREGDTQYFGPGTRLTVL.